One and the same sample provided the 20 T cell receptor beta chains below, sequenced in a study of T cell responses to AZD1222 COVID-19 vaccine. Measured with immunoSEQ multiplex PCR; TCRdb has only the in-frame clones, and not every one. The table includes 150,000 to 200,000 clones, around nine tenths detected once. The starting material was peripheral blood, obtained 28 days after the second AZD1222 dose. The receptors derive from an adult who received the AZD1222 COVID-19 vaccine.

The CDR3 here is CASSLGGAGGTYNEQFF. For the CDR3, the DNA is TGTGCCAGCAGCTTAGGAGGAGCGGGAGGAACCTACAATGAGCAGTTCTTC. The V gene is TRBV7-2, the J gene TRBJ2-1, with TRBD2 identical over 9 bases. In germline, CDR1 is SGHTA, CDR2 FQGNSA. V shed 1 base, J shed 2 bases, and the junction held 6 bases outside the gene matches. The CDR3 contains 17 residues.

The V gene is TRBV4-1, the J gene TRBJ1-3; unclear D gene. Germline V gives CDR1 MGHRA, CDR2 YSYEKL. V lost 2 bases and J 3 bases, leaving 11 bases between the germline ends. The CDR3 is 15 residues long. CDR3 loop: CASSQSDSGGNTIYF. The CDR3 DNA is TGCGCCAGCAGCCAATCGGACTCGGGTGGAAACACCATATATTTT.

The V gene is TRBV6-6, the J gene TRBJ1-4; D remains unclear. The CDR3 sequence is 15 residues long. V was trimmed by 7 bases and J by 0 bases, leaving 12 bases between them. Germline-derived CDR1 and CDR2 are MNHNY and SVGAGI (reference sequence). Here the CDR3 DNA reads TGTGCCAGCACTGCCTTACCGGCAACTAATGAAAAACTGTTTTTT. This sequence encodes CASTALPATNEKLFF.

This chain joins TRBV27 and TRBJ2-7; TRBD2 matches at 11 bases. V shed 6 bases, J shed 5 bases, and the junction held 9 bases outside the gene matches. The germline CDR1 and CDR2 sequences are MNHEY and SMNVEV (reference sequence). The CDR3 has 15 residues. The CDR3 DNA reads TGTGCCAGCAGCCCTAGCGGGGGGCTGGGGGACGAGCAGTACTTC. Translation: CASSPSGGLGDEQYF.

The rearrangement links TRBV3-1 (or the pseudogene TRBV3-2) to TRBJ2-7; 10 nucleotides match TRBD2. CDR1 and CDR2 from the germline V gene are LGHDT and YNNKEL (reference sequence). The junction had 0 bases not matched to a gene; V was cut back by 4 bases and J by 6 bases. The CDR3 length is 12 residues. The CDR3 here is CASSPSGGEQYF. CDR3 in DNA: TGTGCCAGCAGCCCTAGCGGGGGCGAGCAGTACTTC.

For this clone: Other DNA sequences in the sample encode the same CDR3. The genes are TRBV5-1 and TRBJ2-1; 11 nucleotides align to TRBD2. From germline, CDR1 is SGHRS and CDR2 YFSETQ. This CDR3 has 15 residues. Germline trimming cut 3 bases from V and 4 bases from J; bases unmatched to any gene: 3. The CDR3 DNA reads TGCGCCAGCAGCTCCGGGACTAGCGGTTACAATGAGCAGTTCTTC. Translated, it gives CASSSGTSGYNEQFF.

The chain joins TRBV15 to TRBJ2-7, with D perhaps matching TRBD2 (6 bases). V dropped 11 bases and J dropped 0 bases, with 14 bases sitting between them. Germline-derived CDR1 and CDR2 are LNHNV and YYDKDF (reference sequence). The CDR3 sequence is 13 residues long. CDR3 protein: CASGSDHSYEQYF. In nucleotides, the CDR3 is TGTGCCTCCGGGAGCGATCACTCCTACGAGCAGTACTTC.

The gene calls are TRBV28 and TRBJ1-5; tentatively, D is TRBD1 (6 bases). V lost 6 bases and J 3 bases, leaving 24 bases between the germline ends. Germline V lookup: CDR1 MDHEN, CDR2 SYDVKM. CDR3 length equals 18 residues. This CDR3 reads CASSPSGVVFLANQPQHF. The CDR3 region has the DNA TGTGCCAGCAGCCCCTCAGGGGTGGTTTTCTTGGCCAATCAGCCCCAGCATTTT.

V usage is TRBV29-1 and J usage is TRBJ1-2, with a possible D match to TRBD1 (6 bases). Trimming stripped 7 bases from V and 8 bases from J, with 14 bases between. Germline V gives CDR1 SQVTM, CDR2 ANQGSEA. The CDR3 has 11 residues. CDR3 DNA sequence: TGCAGCGACAACAGGGCGGGGGGCTACACCTTC. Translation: CSDNRAGGYTF.

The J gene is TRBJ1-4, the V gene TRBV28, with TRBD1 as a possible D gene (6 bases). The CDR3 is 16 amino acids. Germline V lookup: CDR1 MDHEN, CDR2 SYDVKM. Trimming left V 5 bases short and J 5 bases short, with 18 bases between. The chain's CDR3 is CASSEKTGSVNEKLFF. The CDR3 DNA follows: TGTGCCAGCAGTGAGAAGACAGGCTCCGTAAATGAAAAACTGTTTTTT.

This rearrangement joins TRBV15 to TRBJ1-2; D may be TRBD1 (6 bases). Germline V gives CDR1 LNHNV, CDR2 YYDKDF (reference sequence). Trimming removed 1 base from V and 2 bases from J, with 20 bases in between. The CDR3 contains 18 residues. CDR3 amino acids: CATSRGWDPGQSNYGYTF. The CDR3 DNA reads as TGTGCCACCAGCAGAGGTTGGGACCCGGGACAATCCAACTATGGCTACACCTTC.

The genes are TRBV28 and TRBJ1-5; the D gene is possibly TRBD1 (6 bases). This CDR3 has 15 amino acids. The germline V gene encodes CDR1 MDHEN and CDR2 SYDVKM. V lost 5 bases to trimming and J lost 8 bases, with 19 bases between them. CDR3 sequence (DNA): TGTGCCAGCAGTCCTAGGATTATACAGGGAGAGCCCCAGCATTTT. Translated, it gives CASSPRIIQGEPQHF.

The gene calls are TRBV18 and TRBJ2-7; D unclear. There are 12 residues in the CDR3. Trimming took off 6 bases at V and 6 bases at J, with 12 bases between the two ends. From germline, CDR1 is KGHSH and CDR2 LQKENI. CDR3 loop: CASSPYVGEQYF. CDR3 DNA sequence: TGTGCCAGCTCCCCATACGTGGGCGAGCAGTACTTC.

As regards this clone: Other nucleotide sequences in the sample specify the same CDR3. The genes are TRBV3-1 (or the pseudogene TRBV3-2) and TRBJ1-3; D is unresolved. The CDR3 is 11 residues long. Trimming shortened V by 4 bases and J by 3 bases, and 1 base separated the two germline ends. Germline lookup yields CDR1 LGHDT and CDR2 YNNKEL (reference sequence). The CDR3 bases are TGTGCCAGCAGCCGTGGAAACACCATATATTTT. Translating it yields CASSRGNTIYF.

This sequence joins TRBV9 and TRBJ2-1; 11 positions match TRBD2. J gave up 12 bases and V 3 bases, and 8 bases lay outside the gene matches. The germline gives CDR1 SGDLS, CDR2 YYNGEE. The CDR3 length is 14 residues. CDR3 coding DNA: TGTGCCAGCAGCGACGGGACTAGCGGCACCGCGCAGTTCTTC. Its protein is CASSDGTSGTAQFF. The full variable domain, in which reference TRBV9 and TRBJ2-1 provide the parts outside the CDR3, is DSGVTQTPKHLITATGQRVTLRCSPRSGDLSVYWYQQSLDQGLQFLIQYYNGEERAKGNILERFSAQQFPDLHSELNLSSLELGDSALYFCASSDGTSGTAQFFGPGTRLTVL.

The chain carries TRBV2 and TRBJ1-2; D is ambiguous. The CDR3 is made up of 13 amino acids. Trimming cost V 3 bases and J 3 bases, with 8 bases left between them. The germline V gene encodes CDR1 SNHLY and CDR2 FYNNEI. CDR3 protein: CASSDGGHYGYTF. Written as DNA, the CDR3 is TGTGCCAGCAGTGACGGCGGCCACTATGGCTACACCTTC.

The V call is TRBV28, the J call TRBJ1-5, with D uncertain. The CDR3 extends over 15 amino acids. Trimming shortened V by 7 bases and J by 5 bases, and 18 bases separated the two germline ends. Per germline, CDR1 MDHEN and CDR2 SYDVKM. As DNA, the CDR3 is TGTGCCAGCAAGGATTTAGACACATACGATCAGCCCCAGCATTTT. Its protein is CASKDLDTYDQPQHF.

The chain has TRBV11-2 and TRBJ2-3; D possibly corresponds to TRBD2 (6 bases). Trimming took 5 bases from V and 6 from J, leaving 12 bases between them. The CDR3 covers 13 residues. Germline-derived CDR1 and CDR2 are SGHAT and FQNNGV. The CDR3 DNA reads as TGTGCCAGCAGCCCGGCCGCGGGGGATACGCAGTATTTT. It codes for CASSPAAGDTQYF. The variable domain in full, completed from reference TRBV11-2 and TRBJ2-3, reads EAGVAQSPRYKIIEKRQSVAFWCNPISGHATLYWYQQILGQGPKLLIQFQNNGVVDDSQLPKDRFSAERLKGVDSTLKIQPAKLEDSAVYLCASSPAAGDTQYFGPGTRLTVL.

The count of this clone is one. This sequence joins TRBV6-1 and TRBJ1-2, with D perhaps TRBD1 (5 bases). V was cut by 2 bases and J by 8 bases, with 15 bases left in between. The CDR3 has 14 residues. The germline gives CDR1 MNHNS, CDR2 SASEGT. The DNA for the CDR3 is TGTGCCAGCAGTGAACTCGGAGGGGCTGAAGGCTACACCTTC. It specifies CASSELGGAEGYTF.

The CDR3 loop is CASSSLAGHQETQYF. The CDR3 DNA reads TGTGCCAGCAGTTCCTTAGCGGGGCACCAAGAGACCCAGTACTTC. This chain links TRBV7-7 with TRBJ2-5; 8 bases line up with TRBD2. In germline, CDR1 is SSHAT, CDR2 FNYEAQ (reference sequence). With V trimmed by 6 bases and J by 0 bases, 6 bases remained unmatched. The CDR3 contains 15 residues.